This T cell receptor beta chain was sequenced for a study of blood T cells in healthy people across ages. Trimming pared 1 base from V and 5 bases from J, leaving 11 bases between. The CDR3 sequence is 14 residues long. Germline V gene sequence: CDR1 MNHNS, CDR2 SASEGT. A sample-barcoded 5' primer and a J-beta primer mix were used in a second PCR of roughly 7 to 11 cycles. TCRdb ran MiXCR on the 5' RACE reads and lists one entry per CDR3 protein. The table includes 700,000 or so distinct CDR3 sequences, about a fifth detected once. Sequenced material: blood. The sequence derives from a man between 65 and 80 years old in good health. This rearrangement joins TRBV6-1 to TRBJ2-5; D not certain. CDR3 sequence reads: CASSEEGRKETQYF. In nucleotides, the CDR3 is TGTGCCAGCAGTGAAGAGGGTAGGAAGGAGACCCAGTACTTC.